A single sample gave rise to the 22 T cell receptor beta chains below, sequenced in a study of T-cell reconstitution after alpha-beta-depleted transplantation in children (dated by TCRdb to 2016 to 2017). Library creation used PCR. TCRdb names Illumina HiSeq 2500 as the instrument used. To normalize quantification of the TCRbeta repertoire, the TCR libraries were built with molecular barcoding that relied on unique molecular identifiers. TCRdb cleaned the public reads at Q25 with fastp, built clones with MiXCR and kept in-frame beta chains. Every distinct CDR3 protein forms one entry, paired with its most common genes and DNA. In all, the sample holds about 440,000 distinct CDR3 sequences, and roughly two fifths of those were seen once. Around a quarter of the sample belongs to the ten largest clones. The treatment or condition label for this specimen denotes: allogeneic hematopoietic cell transplantation with graft depleted of TCRalphabeta T cells and CD19 B cells.

The material sequenced was PBMCs, taken before TCRalphabeta/CD19-depleted stem cell transplant. These receptors were obtained from a girl aged 2 to 9 with aplastic anemia, due to receive a stem cell transplant.

This clonotype was observed at least ten times. The chain is built from TRBV7-6 and TRBJ2-5, with unresolved D. The germline gives CDR1 SGHVS, CDR2 FNYEAQ. This CDR3 region has 13 residues. With 2 bases removed from V and 1 base from J, the gap between germline ends came to 5 bases. The CDR3 protein is CASSLTFQETQYF. The CDR3 nucleotides read TGTGCCAGCAGCTTAACCTTCCAAGAGACCCAGTACTTC.

Regarding this clonotype: An end of the junction differs from the germline gene, which may be a read error. The rearrangement links TRBV7-2 to TRBJ2-5; D remains ambiguous. Germline values: CDR1 SGHTA, CDR2 FQGNSA. This CDR3 spans 15 amino acids. This CDR3 is CANSLAPACQETQYF. CDR3 coding DNA: TGTGCCAACAGCTTAGCCCCAGCGTGTCAAGAGACCCAGTACTTC.

This clonotype was observed many times. CDR3 protein: CASSLGGQGVYEQYF. Here the CDR3 DNA reads TGTGCCAGCAGTTTGGGGGGACAGGGGGTCTACGAGCAGTACTTC. The chain links TRBV28 to TRBJ2-7, with 11 positions matching TRBD1. V dropped 3 bases and J dropped 3; count of bases not matched to a gene: 4. Germline lookup yields CDR1 MDHEN and CDR2 SYDVKM. The CDR3 spans 15 residues.

On this clonotype: No conserved phenylalanine or tryptophan is present at the end of the CDR3, so a read error is the likely explanation. The CDR3 loop reads CSASGFGLAIYEQYL. CDR3 nucleotide sequence: TGCAGTGCTAGTGGGTTTGGACTAGCGATCTACGAGCAGTACCTC. J is TRBJ2-7 and V is TRBV20-1; TRBD2 matches at 9 bases. The V gene's germline CDR1 is DFQATT and CDR2 SNEGSKA (reference sequence). The CDR3 runs 15 residues. Trimming cost V 3 bases and J 3 bases; bases outside gene matches: 9.

The chain joins TRBV12-3 or TRBV12-4 to TRBJ2-5, with D hard to call. Trimming took 6 bases from V and 7 from J, leaving 18 bases between them. The CDR3 contains 14 residues. Written as DNA, the CDR3 is TGTGCCAGCAGATTCGGGCCTCCCGGTGCGACCCAGTACTTC. This translates into CASRFGPPGATQYF.

The V gene is TRBV7-3, the J gene TRBJ2-1, with D hard to call. CDR3 size: 17 residues. The V end lost 2 bases, the J end lost 6 bases, and 20 bases lay between the germline ends. Germline-derived CDR1 and CDR2 are SGHTA and FQGTGA. CDR3 protein: CASSLESPFGRPNEQFF. As DNA, the CDR3 is TGTGCCAGCAGCTTAGAATCCCCATTCGGACGGCCCAATGAGCAGTTCTTC.

This clonotype came up many times. V and J are TRBV27 and TRBJ2-1, with 14 bases matching TRBD2. After removal of 5 bases from V and 4 bases from J, the junction contained 4 bases not matched to a gene. The CDR3 sequence is 16 residues long. Germline V CDR1 and CDR2: MNHEY, SMNVEV (reference sequence). The CDR3 here is CASSPGTSGSYNEQFF. The CDR3 DNA reads as TGTGCCAGCAGTCCAGGGACTAGCGGGAGTTACAATGAGCAGTTCTTC.

The chain is built from TRBV12-3 or TRBV12-4 and TRBJ1-1; D perhaps matches TRBD1 (6 bases). The germline V and J ends were trimmed by 6 bases and 3 bases, with 14 bases remaining between them. The CDR3 is 14 amino acids. The CDR3 reads CASSLRGADTEAFF. The CDR3 nucleotides are TGTGCCAGCAGCCTCCGGGGGGCGGACACTGAAGCTTTCTTT.

This clonotype was seen a few times. CDR3 sequence: CASSPDRGGTYNEQFF. The CDR3 DNA follows: TGTGCCAGCAGTCCCGACAGGGGGGGAACCTACAATGAGCAGTTCTTC. The chain is built from TRBV6-1 and TRBJ2-1; 9 nucleotides line up with TRBD1. This CDR3 spans 16 amino acids. Germline lookup yields CDR1 MNHNS and CDR2 SASEGT. Trimming took 5 bases from V and 2 from J; bases not matched to a gene: 7.

V is TRBV6-1 and J is TRBJ2-7; TRBD2 agrees at 9 bases. Germline V lookup: CDR1 MNHNS, CDR2 SASEGT. The CDR3 has 15 residues. Germline trimming cut 3 bases from V and 11 bases from J; bases unmatched to any gene: 14. CDR3 bases: TGTGCCAGCAGTGATCAGGGTAACCTTAGCGGGAGAGAGTACTTC. Its translation: CASSDQGNLSGREYF.

The V call is TRBV7-9, the J call TRBJ2-2; D is possibly TRBD1 (6 bases). V lost 5 bases to trimming and J lost 5 bases, with 12 bases between them. Per the germline V gene, CDR1 is SEHNR and CDR2 is FQNEAQ (reference sequence). There are 14 residues in the CDR3. The CDR3 nucleotides are TGTGCCAGCAGCATACAGGGAATTACCGGGGAGCTGTTTTTT. It encodes CASSIQGITGELFF.

This clonotype has at least ten counts. The chain has TRBV9 and TRBJ2-1; 8 bases are a match to TRBD2. The trim removed 0 bases at V and 10 bases at J, leaving 12 bases unmatched. CDR1 and CDR2 (germline): SGDLS, YYNGEE. This CDR3 spans 16 amino acids. In nucleotides, the CDR3 is TGTGCCAGCAGCGTAGATCCCGGGAGGGCCTCGCCCGAGCAGTTCTTC. Encoded protein: CASSVDPGRASPEQFF.

In its sample, this clonotype was seen a few times. The rearrangement links TRBV5-1 to TRBJ1-2, with unresolved D. V lost 0 bases and J 0 bases, leaving 6 bases between the germline ends. The CDR3 has 14 amino acids. Germline V gives CDR1 SGHRS, CDR2 YFSETQ. This CDR3 is CASSLDTTNYGYTF. In nucleotides, the CDR3 is TGCGCCAGCAGCTTGGACACAACTAACTATGGCTACACCTTC. Supplemented by reference TRBV5-1 and TRBJ1-2, the full variable domain reads KAGVTQTPRYLIKTRGQQVTLSCSPISGHRSVSWYQQTPGQGLQFLFEYFSETQRNKGNFPGRFSGRQFSNSRSEMNVSTLELGDSALYLCASSLDTTNYGYTFGSGTRLTVV.

The J gene is TRBJ1-1, the V gene TRBV19; D call uncertain. This CDR3 comprises 13 residues. Germline V gene sequence: CDR1 LNHDA, CDR2 SQIVND (reference sequence). V gave up 3 bases and J gave up 8 bases, with 13 bases separating them. The CDR3 region is CASSIPAEQEAFF. The CDR3 region has the DNA TGTGCCAGTAGTATTCCTGCGGAACAAGAAGCTTTCTTT.

This clonotype was picked up a small number of times. The gene calls are TRBV20-1 and TRBJ2-4; the match to TRBD1 covers 9 bases. Trimming at V came to 6 bases and at J to 7 bases, leaving 7 bases not matched to a gene. The CDR3 contains 13 residues. Germline V gene sequence: CDR1 DFQATT, CDR2 SNEGSKA (reference sequence). CDR3 DNA: TGCAGTGCCGTTACAGGGGGCGCGAACATTCAGTACTTC. Translation: CSAVTGGANIQYF.

This clonotype was seen more than once but under ten times. This chain joins TRBV5-1 and TRBJ1-1; D possibly corresponds to TRBD1 (5 bases). With 3 bases removed from V and 2 bases from J, the gap between germline ends came to 14 bases. The CDR3 loop spans 15 amino acids. Germline assignment: CDR1 SGHRS and CDR2 YFSETQ. CDR3 residues: CASSSIGGENTEAFF. CDR3 nucleotides: TGCGCCAGCAGCTCTATCGGGGGGGAAAACACTGAAGCTTTCTTT. Variable domain in full (rest from reference TRBV5-1 and TRBJ1-1): KAGVTQTPRYLIKTRGQQVTLSCSPISGHRSVSWYQQTPGQGLQFLFEYFSETQRNKGNFPGRFSGRQFSNSRSEMNVSTLELGDSALYLCASSSIGGENTEAFFGQGTRLTVV.

The chain uses TRBV28 and TRBJ2-5; a possible D gene is TRBD1 (5 bases). Germline CDR1 reads MDHEN; CDR2 reads SYDVKM. The ends were cut back, 5 bases at V and 2 bases at J, with 12 bases in the middle. The CDR3 runs to 14 residues. This CDR3 is CASSPRQLQETQYF. The CDR3 DNA reads as TGTGCCAGCAGTCCGAGACAGCTTCAAGAGACCCAGTACTTC.

The J gene is TRBJ2-3, the V gene TRBV2; D assignment may be TRBD1 or TRBD2 (5 bases each). With 3 bases removed from V and 5 bases from J, the gap between germline ends came to 15 bases. The germline V gene has CDR1 SNHLY and CDR2 FYNNEI. This CDR3 spans 15 amino acids. The CDR3, as DNA: TGTGCCAGCAGTGAGCTAGGGACCCACGGAGATACGCAGTATTTT. Protein: CASSELGTHGDTQYF.

This clonotype has a handful of counts. V gene TRBV20-1 combines with J gene TRBJ1-2, with D unclear. Between the trimmed V and J ends, which lost 6 bases and 1 base, there was a span of 6 bases. Per the germline V gene, CDR1 is DFQATT and CDR2 is SNEGSKA (reference sequence). The CDR3 is 11 residues long. CDR3 in amino acids: CSALLNYGYTF. In nucleotides, the CDR3 is TGCAGTGCCCTCCTTAACTATGGCTACACCTTC.

This clonotype has ten or more counts. V and J are TRBV2 and TRBJ1-1; D gene unclear. The V end lost 4 bases, the J end lost 7 bases, and 4 bases lay between the germline ends. The CDR3 consists of 10 residues. The germline V gene encodes CDR1 SNHLY and CDR2 FYNNEI. The CDR3 DNA is TGTGCCAGCAGTGGCTATGAAGCTTTCTTT. The encoded protein is CASSGYEAFF. The full variable domain, rest sourced from reference TRBV2 and TRBJ1-1, is EPEVTQTPSHQVTQMGQEVILRCVPISNHLYFYWYRQILGQKVEFLVSFYNNEISEKSEIFDDQFSVERPDGSNFTLKIRSTKLEDSAMYFCASSGYEAFFGQGTRLTVV.

The CDR3 is CASSRGGQAAYEQYF. The CDR3 bases are TGTGCCAGCAGCCGAGGGGGACAGGCCGCCTACGAGCAGTACTTC. The chain employs TRBV7-9 and TRBJ2-7; 8 nucleotides align to TRBD1. This CDR3 has 15 residues. Germline V gene sequence: CDR1 SEHNR, CDR2 FQNEAQ (reference sequence). With 5 bases clipped from V and 2 bases from J, the junction kept 8 bases outside the gene matches.

DNA for the CDR3: TGTGCCACTTGGACTCGATGGGGGGGCCAAGAGACCCAGTACTTC. It encodes CATWTRWGGQETQYF. The chain joins TRBV2 to TRBJ2-5, with 7 bases identical to TRBD2. J lost 1 base, V lost 10 bases, and 12 bases had no gene match. This CDR3 is 15 amino acids long. Looked up from germline, CDR1 is SNHLY and CDR2 is FYNNEI.